The next 22 T cell receptor beta chains were all read from a single sample in a study of blood T cell repertoires in COVID-19 (dated by TCRdb to the early 2020s). The method behind the library was the immunoSEQ multiplex PCR assay. The clones in this table, taken by TCRdb from immuneACCESS, are in-frame only. Not every clone is retained; where verified, under half of the shortfall comes from an unresolved V gene, and the cause of the rest is unknown. Here the sample has 100,000 to 150,000 clones; 84% occur a single time. Approximately 12% of the sample is in the top ten clones. Sequencing was performed on peripheral blood. The receptors were sampled from a woman under 40 who had recovered from COVID-19.

This chain joins TRBV4-1 and TRBJ2-5, with unresolved D. Germline lookup yields CDR1 MGHRA and CDR2 YSYEKL. V shed 2 bases and J shed 1 base, with 5 bases lying between them. CDR3 length: 13 amino acids. As DNA, the CDR3 is TGCGCCAGCAGCCAACTCCCCCAAGAGACCCAGTACTTC. This codes for CASSQLPQETQYF.

The gene calls are TRBV6-1 and TRBJ1-5; D possibly corresponds to TRBD1 (5 bases). Trimming stripped 2 bases from V and 7 bases from J, with 12 bases between. CDR1 and CDR2 (germline): MNHNS, SASEGT. The CDR3 covers 14 residues. Written as DNA, the CDR3 is TGTGCCAGCAGTGAACTCTCAGGGAACCAGCCCCAGCATTTT. This codes for CASSELSGNQPQHF.

This clone was detected a few times. The chain links TRBV4-1 to TRBJ1-1, with TRBD1 as a possible D gene (6 bases). Germline V gene sequence: CDR1 MGHRA, CDR2 YSYEKL. The CDR3 contains 17 residues. Between the trimmed V and J ends, which lost 4 bases and 0 bases, there was a span of 18 bases. The CDR3 reads CASSLRTDAILNTEAFF. Written as DNA, the CDR3 is TGCGCCAGCAGCCTACGGACAGACGCGATACTGAACACTGAAGCTTTCTTT.

V and J are TRBV27 and TRBJ2-7; weak D call: TRBD2 (5 bases). Trimming took off 4 bases at V and 7 bases at J, with 14 bases between the two ends. The germline gives CDR1 MNHEY, CDR2 SMNVEV (reference sequence). There are 13 residues in the CDR3. CDR3 loop: CASSSHPSGEQYF. Written as DNA, the CDR3 is TGTGCCAGCAGTTCGCATCCTTCGGGAGAGCAGTACTTC.

CDR3 DNA sequence: TGTGCCAGCAGCTTATTTGACAGGTCATCAGGAAACACCATATATTTT. Translating it yields CASSLFDRSSGNTIYF. V is TRBV7-9 and J is TRBJ1-3; a possible D gene is TRBD1 (6 bases). The CDR3 is 16 residues long. Germline V gene data show CDR1 as SEHNR and CDR2 as FQNEAQ (reference sequence). V was trimmed by 2 bases and J by 4 bases, leaving 15 bases between them.

The chain couples TRBV12-3 or TRBV12-4 to TRBJ1-1; 7 bases fit TRBD1. This CDR3 spans 12 amino acids. V trimming: 5 bases; J trimming: 8 bases; junction bases outside the gene matches: 5. CDR3 nucleotide sequence: TGTGCCAGCAGTAGGGACAGCCAAGAAGCTTTCTTT. It encodes CASSRDSQEAFF.

The chain joins TRBV19 to TRBJ2-5; D may be TRBD1 (6 bases). The CDR3 runs 13 residues. The germline V and J ends were trimmed by 7 bases and 5 bases, with 14 bases remaining between them. The germline gives CDR1 LNHDA, CDR2 SQIVND (reference sequence). The CDR3 DNA reads TGTGCCAGTAAAGGGGGTCTAGGGGAGACCCAGTACTTC. This translates into CASKGGLGETQYF.

The rearrangement joins TRBV12-3 or TRBV12-4 to TRBJ2-4; D not certain. The CDR3 length is 12 residues. V shed 3 bases and J shed 7 bases, with 7 bases lying between them. CDR3 in DNA: TGTGCCAGCAGTTTCAATAGTAACATTCAGTACTTC. Its translation is CASSFNSNIQYF.

The V call is TRBV3-1 (or the pseudogene TRBV3-2), the J call TRBJ2-1; 12 bases are a match to TRBD2. Unmatched junction bases numbered 2, after V lost 4 bases and J lost 4 bases. The germline V gene encodes CDR1 LGHDT and CDR2 YNNKEL (reference sequence). The CDR3 loop spans 15 amino acids. The CDR3 DNA reads TGTGCCAGCAGCCTCGGACTAGCGGGGTACAATGAGCAGTTCTTC. Its translation: CASSLGLAGYNEQFF.

The V gene is TRBV29-1, the J gene TRBJ1-2; 10 bases fit TRBD1. The CDR3 contains 13 residues. CDR1 is SQVTM and CDR2 is ANQGSEA in the germline V gene. The trim removed 5 bases at V and 6 bases at J, leaving 6 bases unmatched. Written as DNA, the CDR3 is TGCAGCGTTCGACAGGGGGCGCAGGATGGCTACACCTTC. It encodes CSVRQGAQDGYTF. The entire variable domain, with the rest obtained from reference TRBV29-1 and TRBJ1-2, is as follows: SAVISQKPSRDICQRGTSLTIQCQVDSQVTMMFWYRQQPGQSLTLIATANQGSEATYESGFVIDKFPISRPNLTFSTLTVSNMSPEDSSIYLCSVRQGAQDGYTFGSGTRLTVV.

This chain uses TRBV6-5 with TRBJ2-1, with D perhaps TRBD1 (5 bases). Trimming cost V 6 bases and J 9 bases, with 12 bases left between them. There are 12 residues in the CDR3. Germline lookup yields CDR1 MNHEY and CDR2 SVGAGI. The CDR3 is CASSRGRAEQFF. CDR3 nucleotides: TGTGCCAGCAGCCGAGGCAGGGCTGAGCAGTTCTTC.

This clone came up once. The V and J genes are TRBV11-3 and TRBJ2-2, with 10 nucleotides matching TRBD1. CDR3 size: 16 residues. Germline CDR1 is SGHNT and CDR2 is YENEEA. The ends lost 6 bases at V and 7 bases at J; junction bases unmatched: 11. CDR3 region: CASSPLTGGGGGELFF. CDR3 in DNA: TGTGCCAGCAGTCCGCTGACAGGGGGCGGCGGCGGGGAGCTGTTTTTT.

The chain couples TRBV12-3 or TRBV12-4 to TRBJ2-7; 8 nucleotides line up with TRBD1. The length of the CDR3 is 13 residues. V trimming: 5 bases; J trimming: 2 bases; junction bases outside the gene matches: 2. The CDR3 loop reads CASSQDRAYEQYF. CDR3 bases: TGTGCCAGCAGTCAGGACAGGGCCTACGAGCAGTACTTC.

There are a few counts of this clone. This rearrangement joins TRBV21-1 to TRBJ2-1; the D call in the table, TRBD2, was not verified against the DNA. TRBV21-1 is labeled a pseudogene. The CDR3 contains 18 residues. CDR3 bases: TGTGCCAGCAGCAATAAAGGACTAGCGCCATGCTCCTACAATGAGCAGTTCTTC. Protein sequence: CASSNKGLAPCSYNEQFF.

This chain uses TRBV6-6 with TRBJ1-4, with 8 bases fitting TRBD1. The V gene's germline CDR1 is MNHNY and CDR2 SVGAGI (reference sequence). V was pared by 5 bases and J by 8 bases, with 10 bases of the junction left unmatched. The CDR3 spans 15 residues. The CDR3 sequence is CASSDRQGSTEKLFF. The DNA of the CDR3 is TGTGCCAGCAGTGACAGACAGGGGTCGACGGAAAAACTGTTTTTT.

The chain joins TRBV29-1 to TRBJ2-7; perhaps TRBD1 as D (6 bases). The V gene's germline CDR1 is SQVTM and CDR2 ANQGSEA. The CDR3 consists of 13 residues. V lost 6 bases and J lost 6, with 18 bases in between. CDR3 residues: CSVTTPGVGEQYF. Written as DNA, the CDR3 is TGCAGCGTGACCACCCCAGGGGTCGGCGAGCAGTACTTC.

V and J are TRBV27 and TRBJ2-5; 7 bases are shared with TRBD2. Unmatched junction bases numbered 8, after V lost 8 bases and J lost 5 bases. Germline-derived CDR1 and CDR2 are MNHEY and SMNVEV (reference sequence). The CDR3 sequence is 13 residues long. CDR3 coding DNA: TGTGCCAGCGGTCCGCGGGGGAGGGAGACCCAGTACTTC. Its translation: CASGPRGRETQYF.

The chain carries TRBV2 and TRBJ1-1; 8 positions agree with TRBD1. CDR3 size: 16 residues. The V gene's germline CDR1 is SNHLY and CDR2 FYNNEI. Losses at the gene ends were 6 bases for V and 1 base for J; bases not matched to a gene: 10. For the CDR3, the DNA is TGTGCCAGCAGGGGCCCCCCGGGGACAGGGAACACTGAAGCTTTCTTT. This encodes CASRGPPGTGNTEAFF.

For this clone: A read error may account for a junction end that differs from germline. The chain is built from TRBV29-1 and TRBJ1-1; D ambiguous. Germline V gene sequence: CDR1 SQVTM, CDR2 ANQGSEA. The CDR3 contains 9 residues. This CDR3 is CSVDMPPGF. The CDR3 DNA reads TGCAGCGTTGATATGCCGCCCGGTTTT.

This rearrangement joins TRBV7-6 to TRBJ2-7, with D perhaps TRBD1 (6 bases). Germline-derived CDR1 and CDR2 are SGHVS and FNYEAQ. The germline V and J ends were trimmed by 5 bases and 5 bases, with 13 bases remaining between them. This CDR3 region has 13 residues. The CDR3: CASSPMGAHEQYF. In DNA form, the CDR3 reads TGTGCCAGCAGCCCGATGGGGGCCCACGAGCAGTACTTC.

The chain employs TRBV19 and TRBJ1-1, with 9 nucleotides matching TRBD1. CDR1 and CDR2 from the germline V gene are LNHDA and SQIVND (reference sequence). V lost 1 base, J lost 3 bases, and 6 bases stayed unmatched. This CDR3 has 16 residues. CDR3 DNA sequence: TGTGCCAGTAGTATAGGGGACAGGGCGTATCACACTGAAGCTTTCTTT. Amino acid sequence: CASSIGDRAYHTEAFF.

V is TRBV9 and J is TRBJ2-2, with TRBD2 matching over 7 bases. Germline lookup yields CDR1 SGDLS and CDR2 YYNGEE. The CDR3 runs to 15 residues. J was trimmed by 1 base and V by 3 bases; bases with no gene match: 3. CDR3 in amino acids: CASSGLAENTGELFF. Written as DNA, the CDR3 is TGTGCCAGCAGCGGCCTAGCGGAGAACACCGGGGAGCTGTTTTTT.